The rows below give T cell receptor beta chains drawn from one sample of a study of CD8+CD57+ T cells in acquired aplastic anemia. Via MiXCR, TCRdb re-called the reads, giving one row per CDR3 protein. The sample records around 500,000 distinct CDR3 sequences, around 30% being singletons. Sequencing was done on a sample of sorted CD4+, CD8+, or CD8+CD57+ T cells (not recorded which) from PBMCs. These receptors all come from a human donor with aplastic anemia. Each CDR3 is given with its conserved first and last residue. The D gene is left open where the match is weak. A clone size is listed for some rows: how often the clone was seen (once, few, many), or a class if it is expanded.

v_gene,len,d_gene,abundance,j_gene,CDR3nt,CDR3aa
TRBV29-1,13,TRBD1,many,TRBJ2-6,TGCAGCGCCAGGGGGCCTGGGGCCAACGTCCTGACTTTC,CSARGPGANVLTF
TRBV7-9,15,NA,many,TRBJ2-7,TGTGCCAGCAGCTTAGAGGGACTTGCTACCTACGAGCAGTACTTC,CASSLEGLATYEQYF
TRBV10-3,13,NA,few,TRBJ1-2,TGTGCCATCAGTGCGGGACACCTCTATGGCTACACCTTC,CAISAGHLYGYTF
TRBV24-1,16,NA,many,TRBJ1-1,TGTGCCACCAGTGACCCAGTTGTCAGAGGAAATACTGAAGCTTTCTTT,CATSDPVVRGNTEAFF
TRBV15,17,NA,many,TRBJ2-2,TGTGCCACCAGCAGAGTTGGCGGGGCTAACGTCACCGGGGAGCTGTTTTTT,CATSRVGGANVTGELFF
TRBV5-5,14,TRBD2,few,TRBJ2-3,TGTGCCAGCAGCTTGCCAGCGGGGACAGATACGCAGTATTTT,CASSLPAGTDTQYF
TRBV15,15,TRBD1,many,TRBJ2-2,TGTGCCACCAGCAGAGGCGGACAGGGGGACGGGGAGCTGTTTTTT,CATSRGGQGDGELFF
TRBV24-1,14,NA,NA,TRBJ2-7,TGTGCCACCAGTGACCCCACGGGGGCGGGCGAGCAGTACTTC,CATSDPTGAGEQYF
TRBV19,15,NA,few,TRBJ2-2,TGTGCCAGTAGTCTCAGGGCCGCGAACACCGGGGAGCTGTTTTTT,CASSLRAANTGELFF
TRBV7-8,15,NA,many,TRBJ1-2,TGTGCCAGCAGCTTAGAACCCAGAGTCCGGGAAGGCTACACCTTC,CASSLEPRVREGYTF
TRBV5-1,15,TRBD1,few,TRBJ2-7,TGCGCCAGCAGCCTACTACAGGGGTCCAACTACGAGCAGTACTTC,CASSLLQGSNYEQYF
TRBV29-1,15,TRBD2,once,TRBJ2-5,TGCAGCGTCCTACTAGCGGGGGCCAAAGTAGAGACCCAGTACTTC,CSVLLAGAKVETQYF
TRBV5-1,15,TRBD1,NA,TRBJ1-2,TGCGCCAGCAGCTTAGAGGACAGGGGAAACTATGGCTACACCTTC,CASSLEDRGNYGYTF
TRBV20-1,12,NA,NA,TRBJ1-4,TGCAGTGCTAGGCAGGGTAGTGAAAAACTGTTTTTT,CSARQGSEKLFF
TRBV15,13,NA,many,TRBJ2-7,TGTGCCACCAGCAGAGATACCGACAGAGAGCAGTACTTC,CATSRDTDREQYF
TRBV7-2,15,TRBD1,many,TRBJ1-1,TGTGCCAGCAGCACCCGACAGGGCATGAACACTGAAGCTTTCTTT,CASSTRQGMNTEAFF
TRBV5-1,16,TRBD2,few,TRBJ2-3,TGCGCCAGCAGCTTGCTAGCGGAGTGGGGCACAGATACGCAGTATTTT,CASSLLAEWGTDTQYF
TRBV20-1,14,NA,NA,TRBJ2-2,TGCAGTGCTAGCCTCTATCGCGGCACCGGGGAGCTGTTTTTT,CSASLYRGTGELFF
TRBV12-3/TRBV12-4,14,NA,many,TRBJ1-5,TGTGCCAGCAGTTTAGGGACAGTAGAACAGCCCCAGCATTTT,CASSLGTVEQPQHF
TRBV20-1,16,TRBD1,few,TRBJ2-7,TGCAGTGCTAGAGATCTAGGGGACAGGGGGCTCTACGAGCAGTACTTC,CSARDLGDRGLYEQYF
TRBV27,16,NA,few,TRBJ2-1,TGTGCCAGCAGTTTACCCAGTTCGATATCCTACAATGAGCAGTTCTTC,CASSLPSSISYNEQFF
TRBV29-1,17,TRBD2,NA,TRBJ2-3,TGCAGCGTGCCCACCCGGAGCGGGAGGGTGAGCACAGATACGCAGTATTTT,CSVPTRSGRVSTDTQYF
TRBV10-2,14,NA,few,TRBJ1-2,TGCGCCAGCAGTGAGCAAGGAGCCAGTTATGGCTACACCTTC,CASSEQGASYGYTF
TRBV20-1,13,NA,few,TRBJ1-4,TGCAGTGCTACCACCACCGCGGACCGTCGTATGTTTTTT,CSATTTADRRMFF
TRBV15,17,TRBD1,NA,TRBJ1-5,TGTGCCACCAGCGGGGACAGGGATTTTGATGGCAATCAGCCCCAGCATTTT,CATSGDRDFDGNQPQHF
TRBV20-1,13,TRBD2,NA,TRBJ2-1,TGCAGTGCTTGTAGCGGGGAGGACAATGAGCAGTTCTTC,CSACSGEDNEQFF
TRBV7-2,15,TRBD1,NA,TRBJ1-3,TGTGCCAGCAGCTCTCGACAGGGGTCTGGAAACACCATATATTTT,CASSSRQGSGNTIYF
TRBV3-1,14,NA,NA,TRBJ2-7,TGTGCCAGCAGCCAAGAGTTTGACGGAGGAGAGCAGTACTTC,CASSQEFDGGEQYF
TRBV9,17,TRBD1,NA,TRBJ2-1,TGTGCCAGCAGCTCGGGACAGACAACTGGGATATACAATGAGCAGTTCTTC,CASSSGQTTGIYNEQFF
TRBV7-2,14,TRBD1,NA,TRBJ2-1,TGTGCCAGCAGCCCCTCTCTATCAGGGGGTGAGCAGTTCTTC,CASSPSLSGGEQFF
TRBV10-3,14,NA,NA,TRBJ1-6,TGTGCCATCAGCCCTCCCGTCGAGGGATCACCCCTCCACTTT,CAISPPVEGSPLHF
TRBV7-2,11,NA,NA,TRBJ2-1,TGTGCCAGCAGACCAGCGCAGTGGAAGTTCTTC,CASRPAQWKFF
TRBV10-1,13,TRBD1,NA,TRBJ1-5,TGCGCCAGCAGGGGACAGGTTCACCAGCCCCAGCATTTT,CASRGQVHQPQHF
TRBV6-2/TRBV6-3,16,TRBD1,NA,TRBJ1-2,TGTGCCAGCAGTTACCCCTCCGGGACAGGGAACTATGGCTACACCTTC,CASSYPSGTGNYGYTF
TRBV7-9,14,NA,few,TRBJ2-7,TGTGCCAGCAGCTTAGGGGAGTACATTGGCGAGCAGTACTTC,CASSLGEYIGEQYF
TRBV11-2,16,NA,few,TRBJ1-5,TGTGCCAGCAGCTTAGACTTGGGGGCAAACAATCAGCCCCAGCATTTT,CASSLDLGANNQPQHF
TRBV7-8,16,TRBD2,once,TRBJ2-1,TGTGCCAGCAGCTTGGCAACGGGACTAGGTCACAATGAGCAGTTCTTC,CASSLATGLGHNEQFF